A single sample gave rise to the 32 T cell receptor beta chains below, sequenced in a study of shared clonotypes between healthy human individuals (dated by TCRdb to the early 2020s). The library relied on the immunoSEQ multiplex PCR assay. The immuneACCESS repertoire file appears here via TCRdb, limited to in-frame rearrangements. These files lack a portion of the clones; in checked studies, under half of the deficit traces to unresolved V genes, and the cause of the others is not known. This sample comprises about 610,000 clones, roughly 97% of them detected only once. The ten largest clonotypes hold about 0.06% of the sample. The sample comprised naive CD4+ T cells sorted from blood. This sample's cell subset or site label indicates: CD45RA+ positively selected. Every receptor here comes from a young woman in good health.

The V gene is TRBV9, the J gene TRBJ2-5; D is uncertain. Germline V lookup: CDR1 SGDLS, CDR2 YYNGEE. V was shortened by 4 bases and J by 1 base, with 11 bases between the two germline ends. CDR3 length: 14 residues. The CDR3 region has the DNA TGTGCCAGCAGCTTTTCAGGTGGCCAAGAGACCCAGTACTTC. Translating gives CASSFSGGQETQYF. The full variable domain, its missing parts supplied by reference TRBV9 and TRBJ2-5, is DSGVTQTPKHLITATGQRVTLRCSPRSGDLSVYWYQQSLDQGLQFLIQYYNGEERAKGNILERFSAQQFPDLHSELNLSSLELGDSALYFCASSFSGGQETQYFGPGTRLLVL.

The CDR3 region is CASRPVGLNTDTQYF. The CDR3 nucleotides read TGTGCCAGCAGACCGGTGGGACTCAACACAGATACGCAGTATTTT. V is TRBV28 and J is TRBJ2-3; tentatively, D is TRBD2 (6 bases). Germline V CDR1 and CDR2: MDHEN, SYDVKM. Trimming stripped 6 bases from V and 2 bases from J, with 15 bases between. The CDR3 totals 15 residues. The full variable domain, completed using reference TRBV28 and TRBJ2-3, is DVKVTQSSRYLVKRTGEKVFLECVQDMDHENMFWYRQDPGLGLRLIYFSYDVKMKEKGDIPEGYSVSREKKERFSLILESASTNQTSMYLCASRPVGLNTDTQYFGPGTRLTVL.

The CDR3 DNA reads as TGTGCCAGCAGCGTAGGCGGTAGCGGGATGACAGATACGCAGTATTTT. Translation: CASSVGGSGMTDTQYF. V usage is TRBV9 and J usage is TRBJ2-3; 8 positions agree with TRBD2. The germline CDR1 and CDR2 sequences are SGDLS and YYNGEE. This CDR3 has 16 residues. V lost 0 bases to trimming and J lost 3 bases; unmatched junction nucleotides: 6.

The rearrangement links TRBV6-1 to TRBJ1-1; D is perhaps TRBD1 (6 bases). The germline V and J ends were trimmed by 3 bases and 1 base, with 15 bases remaining between them. CDR1 MNHNS and CDR2 SASEGT come from the germline V gene. This CDR3 is built from 16 residues. CDR3 in DNA: TGTGCCAGCAGTGATTATATGGGGGCAAGGAACACTGAAGCTTTCTTT. Translation gives CASSDYMGARNTEAFF.

In nucleotides, the CDR3 is TGTGCCAGCAGCTTAAGGACAGGGGGCTTCAATGAGCAGTTCTTC. Protein product: CASSLRTGGFNEQFF. This sequence joins TRBV7-2 and TRBJ2-1; TRBD1 agrees at 11 bases. After removal of 2 bases from V and 6 bases from J, the junction contained 3 bases not matched to a gene. CDR1 is SGHTA and CDR2 is FQGNSA in the germline V gene. CDR3 size: 15 residues.

Comment on this clone: One end of the junction varies from germline; a read error may be responsible. This chain connects TRBV25-1 to TRBJ1-6, with D unclear. CDR1 is MGHDK, CDR2 SYGVNS, per germline. The CDR3 is 16 residues long. This CDR3 is CASSEFDTLVGSPLHF. The CDR3 coding sequence is TGTGCCAGCAGCGAATTTGACACCTTGGTTGGCTCACCCCTCCACTTT.

This clone was recorded only once. The gene calls are TRBV4-1 and TRBJ2-1; no clear D gene. CDR1 and CDR2 (germline): MGHRA, YSYEKL. The CDR3 spans 14 residues. V was clipped by 4 bases and J by 6 bases, with 13 bases between them. CDR3 region: CASSPVPLPNEQFF. DNA of the CDR3: TGCGCCAGCAGCCCAGTGCCCCTCCCCAATGAGCAGTTCTTC.

This chain joins TRBV5-1 and TRBJ2-5; TRBD2 aligns across 7 bases. CDR1 and CDR2 from the germline V gene are SGHRS and YFSETQ. The CDR3 is 13 amino acids. V was pared by 6 bases and J by 2 bases, with 4 bases of the junction left unmatched. The CDR3 spells CASTGTTQETQYF. The CDR3, as DNA: TGCGCCAGCACCGGGACTACGCAAGAGACCCAGTACTTC. The complete variable domain, with remaining parts taken from reference TRBV5-1 and TRBJ2-5, reads KAGVTQTPRYLIKTRGQQVTLSCSPISGHRSVSWYQQTPGQGLQFLFEYFSETQRNKGNFPGRFSGRQFSNSRSEMNVSTLELGDSALYLCASTGTTQETQYFGPGTRLLVL.

This chain links TRBV7-2 with TRBJ1-2; D might be TRBD1 (6 bases). Germline V gene sequence: CDR1 SGHTA, CDR2 FQGNSA. V gave up 1 base and J gave up 8 bases, with 17 bases separating them. The CDR3 extends over 15 amino acids. The CDR3 protein is CASSLGARTAVGYTF. CDR3 DNA sequence: TGTGCCAGCAGCTTAGGGGCTAGGACAGCGGTCGGCTACACCTTC.

The rearrangement uses TRBV9 and TRBJ1-1; tentatively, D is TRBD1 (6 bases). This CDR3 is 16 amino acids long. Germline V CDR1 and CDR2: SGDLS, YYNGEE. Trimming took 0 bases from V and 11 from J, leaving 23 bases between them. The CDR3 spells CASSVGPPGAAHRAFF. In DNA form, the CDR3 reads TGTGCCAGCAGCGTAGGCCCCCCAGGGGCTGCCCATAGGGCTTTCTTT.

J is TRBJ2-3 and V is TRBV4-2, with D perhaps TRBD2 (6 bases). The germline V and J ends were trimmed by 1 base and 4 bases, with 12 bases remaining between them. Germline values: CDR1 LGHNA, CDR2 YNFKEQ. This CDR3 region has 15 residues. Here the CDR3 reads CASSQGAGSADTQYF. For the CDR3, the DNA is TGTGCCAGCAGCCAAGGAGCCGGGAGCGCAGATACGCAGTATTTT.

The J gene is TRBJ2-6, the V gene TRBV19, with D possibly TRBD2 on 5 matching bases. CDR3 size: 16 residues. The V and J ends lost 1 base and 0 bases respectively, with 7 bases between them. Germline V lookup: CDR1 LNHDA, CDR2 SQIVND (reference sequence). For the CDR3, the DNA is TGTGCCAGTAGTATAGGCGGGTTCTCTGGGGCCAACGTCCTGACTTTC. Its translation: CASSIGGFSGANVLTF.

CDR3 in amino acids: CASSLEYGIGYTF. The CDR3 DNA follows: TGTGCCAGCAGCTTAGAATATGGGATTGGCTACACCTTC. The chain couples TRBV7-9 to TRBJ1-2; D uncertain. The CDR3 is 13 residues long. From germline, CDR1 is SEHNR and CDR2 FQNEAQ (reference sequence). V lost 1 base to trimming and J lost 7 bases, with 10 bases between them.

The chain couples TRBV7-3 to TRBJ2-2; the match to TRBD2 covers 14 bases. Germline-derived CDR1 and CDR2 are SGHTA and FQGTGA. The CDR3 spans 17 residues. The V and J ends lost 4 bases and 7 bases, in that order; junction bases with no gene match: 8. CDR3 DNA sequence: TGTGCCAGCAGCTCCGGGACTAGCGGGAGTCGTAACGGGGAGCTGTTTTTT. Its protein product is CASSSGTSGSRNGELFF.

The chain uses TRBV28 and TRBJ1-4; D is ambiguous. Germline-derived CDR1 and CDR2 are MDHEN and SYDVKM. V lost 5 bases to trimming and J lost 7 bases, with 14 bases between them. This CDR3 region has 14 residues. This chain's CDR3 is CASSLAGLGEKLFF. The CDR3 DNA reads TGTGCCAGCAGTCTGGCAGGTCTAGGTGAAAAACTGTTTTTT.

This chain joins TRBV6-7 and TRBJ2-2; 10 nucleotides match TRBD2. TRBV6-7 is filed as an ORF, its function uncertain. Trimming removed 0 bases from V and 7 bases from J; junction bases left unmatched: 8. This CDR3 region has 17 residues. The chain's CDR3 is CASSYSGLAGEIGELFF. In DNA, the CDR3 is TGTGCCAGCAGTTACTCGGGGCTAGCGGGAGAAATCGGGGAGCTGTTTTTT.

As regards this clone: Other DNA sequences of this sample code for an identical CDR3. The genes are TRBV5-1 and TRBJ2-5; the match to TRBD1 covers 9 bases. This CDR3 contains 14 residues. With 4 bases clipped from V and 1 base from J, the junction kept 2 bases outside the gene matches. The V gene's germline CDR1 is SGHRS and CDR2 YFSETQ. The chain's CDR3 is CASSTGQGQETQYF. The DNA of the CDR3 is TGCGCCAGCAGCACGGGACAGGGCCAAGAGACCCAGTACTTC.

J is TRBJ1-1 and V is TRBV5-1, with unresolved D. Trimming took off 3 bases at V and 2 bases at J, with 8 bases between the two ends. CDR1 and CDR2 (germline): SGHRS, YFSETQ. This CDR3 comprises 13 residues. This chain's CDR3 is CASSWALNTEAFF. In DNA form, the CDR3 reads TGCGCCAGCAGCTGGGCCCTAAACACTGAAGCTTTCTTT.

This sequence joins TRBV4-1 and TRBJ1-2; a weak D match, TRBD1 (6 bases). This CDR3 comprises 16 residues. The germline V gene has CDR1 MGHRA and CDR2 YSYEKL. The V gene lost 0 bases and the J gene lost 4 bases, with 15 bases spanning the gap. In DNA form, the CDR3 reads TGCGCCAGCAGCCAAGACGGGGGCGCAGGGGCCTATGGCTACACCTTC. Translation: CASSQDGGAGAYGYTF.

This chain links TRBV5-1 with TRBJ1-2; possibly TRBD1 for D (5 bases). The CDR3 loop spans 16 amino acids. V was cut by 2 bases and J by 0 bases, with 14 bases left in between. Germline V gene data show CDR1 as SGHRS and CDR2 as YFSETQ. The CDR3 region is CASSFSSGTPNYGYTF. The DNA for the CDR3 is TGCGCCAGCAGCTTTAGCTCAGGGACTCCTAACTATGGCTACACCTTC.

This clone was found once. The V and J genes are TRBV11-1 and TRBJ2-4; D gene unclear. Germline V lookup: CDR1 SGHAT, CDR2 FQDESV (reference sequence). The V and J ends lost 1 base and 14 bases respectively, with 15 bases between them. The CDR3 extends over 13 amino acids. The CDR3 DNA sequence: TGTGCCAGCAGCTTAGATCTCCAGCGTACGGAGTACTTC. Translated: CASSLDLQRTEYF.

J is TRBJ2-6 and V is TRBV9, with 10 bases identical to TRBD2. V dropped 2 bases and J dropped 2; count of bases not matched to a gene: 10. Per germline, CDR1 SGDLS and CDR2 YYNGEE. The length of the CDR3 is 19 residues. The CDR3 reads CASSVYKTSGLTGANVLTF. The CDR3 DNA sequence: TGTGCCAGCAGCGTGTATAAGACTAGCGGGCTCACTGGGGCCAACGTCCTGACTTTC.

This clone was detected once. For the CDR3, the DNA is TGTGCCAGCAGTTTTTTTAGCGGGAGTCGGGATACGCAGTATTTT. This codes for CASSFFSGSRDTQYF. J is TRBJ2-3 and V is TRBV27; the match to TRBD2 covers 9 bases. The germline V gene encodes CDR1 MNHEY and CDR2 SMNVEV (reference sequence). The CDR3 has 15 amino acids. Trimming at V came to 3 bases and at J to 6 bases, leaving 7 bases not matched to a gene.

The gene calls are TRBV4-1 and TRBJ2-3, with 9 bases fitting TRBD2. The trim removed 2 bases at V and 5 bases at J, leaving 8 bases unmatched. In germline, CDR1 is MGHRA, CDR2 YSYEKL. This CDR3 comprises 16 residues. The CDR3 nucleotides read TGCGCCAGCAGCCAACCTGGGACTAGCAGGAGAGATACGCAGTATTTT. This codes for CASSQPGTSRRDTQYF.

As regards this clone: Different DNA sequences within this sample yield the same CDR3. The rearrangement joins TRBV28 to TRBJ1-5; the D is unclear. Germline assignment: CDR1 MDHEN and CDR2 SYDVKM. V gave up 8 bases and J gave up 0 bases, with 5 bases separating them. This CDR3 has 12 amino acids. The CDR3 loop reads CASGSSNQPQHF. The CDR3 nucleotides read TGTGCCAGCGGGAGTAGCAATCAGCCCCAGCATTTT.

This rearrangement joins TRBV27 to TRBJ2-3; the D is unclear. This CDR3 has 14 residues. Germline V gives CDR1 MNHEY, CDR2 SMNVEV (reference sequence). V was shortened by 3 bases and J by 2 bases, with 9 bases between the two germline ends. CDR3 bases: TGTGCCAGCAGTTTCCTGGCTAACACAGATACGCAGTATTTT. It codes for CASSFLANTDTQYF.

The chain employs TRBV5-1 and TRBJ2-7; D remains ambiguous. V was pared by 5 bases and J by 0 bases, with 12 bases between. This CDR3 has 14 amino acids. CDR1 and CDR2 from the germline V gene are SGHRS and YFSETQ. CDR3 bases: TGCGCCAGCAGGTCCGGACGCACCTCCTACGAGCAGTACTTC. It encodes CASRSGRTSYEQYF.

The table lists this clone with a count of one. The chain employs TRBV2 and TRBJ2-1, with no clear D. The V end lost 6 bases, the J end lost 9 bases, and 6 bases lay between the germline ends. Per the germline V gene, CDR1 is SNHLY and CDR2 is FYNNEI. This CDR3 is built from 10 residues. In DNA, the CDR3 is TGTGCCAGCAGAGTAATTGAGCAGTTCTTC. It specifies CASRVIEQFF.

This sequence joins TRBV5-8 and TRBJ1-2, with unresolved D. CDR1 is SGHTS and CDR2 is YDEGEE in the germline V gene. The CDR3 consists of 17 residues. The germline V and J ends were trimmed by 0 bases and 0 bases, with 15 bases remaining between them. Written as DNA, the CDR3 is TGTGCCAGCAGCTTGGGGATTTTTGGTGTGGCTAACTATGGCTACACCTTC. Its protein is CASSLGIFGVANYGYTF.

V gene TRBV28 combines with J gene TRBJ1-5; the match to TRBD1 covers 8 bases. The V gene's germline CDR1 is MDHEN and CDR2 SYDVKM. This CDR3 is built from 15 residues. Unmatched junction bases numbered 3, after V lost 5 bases and J lost 0 bases. DNA of the CDR3: TGTGCCAGCAGTCGGACAGGGTTTAGCAATCAGCCCCAGCATTTT. Translated, it gives CASSRTGFSNQPQHF. The full variable domain, rest sourced from reference TRBV28 and TRBJ1-5, is DVKVTQSSRYLVKRTGEKVFLECVQDMDHENMFWYRQDPGLGLRLIYFSYDVKMKEKGDIPEGYSVSREKKERFSLILESASTNQTSMYLCASSRTGFSNQPQHFGDGTRLSIL.

The rearrangement joins TRBV14 to TRBJ2-7, with 8 nucleotides matching TRBD2. Germline CDR1 SGHDN, CDR2 FVKESK. CDR3 length equals 14 residues. V lost 9 bases and J lost 2; bases outside the gene matches: 9. The CDR3 DNA reads TGTGCCAGTACTGATAGCGGGGATCCCTACGAGCAGTACTTC. Its protein is CASTDSGDPYEQYF.

The gene calls are TRBV28 and TRBJ1-1; D may be TRBD1 (6 bases). Germline-derived CDR1 and CDR2 are MDHEN and SYDVKM. CDR3 length: 14 residues. Trimming cost V 6 bases and J 1 base, with 12 bases left between them. The CDR3 here is CASRHRAGNTEAFF. The CDR3 coding sequence is TGTGCCAGCAGACACAGGGCGGGGAACACTGAAGCTTTCTTT.